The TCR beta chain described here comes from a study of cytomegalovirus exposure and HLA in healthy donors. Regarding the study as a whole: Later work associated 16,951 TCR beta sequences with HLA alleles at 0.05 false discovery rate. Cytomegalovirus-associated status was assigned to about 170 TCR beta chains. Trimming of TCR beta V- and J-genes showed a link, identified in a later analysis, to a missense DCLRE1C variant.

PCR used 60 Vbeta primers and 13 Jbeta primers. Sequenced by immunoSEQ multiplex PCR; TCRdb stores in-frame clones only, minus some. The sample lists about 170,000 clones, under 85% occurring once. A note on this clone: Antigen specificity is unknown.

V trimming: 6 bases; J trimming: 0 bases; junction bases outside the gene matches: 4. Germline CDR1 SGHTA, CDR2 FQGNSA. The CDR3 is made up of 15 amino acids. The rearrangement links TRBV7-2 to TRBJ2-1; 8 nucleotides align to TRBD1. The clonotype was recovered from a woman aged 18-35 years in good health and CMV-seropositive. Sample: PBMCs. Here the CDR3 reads CASSSDRGSYNEQFF. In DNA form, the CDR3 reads TGTGCCAGCAGTTCCGACAGGGGCTCCTACAATGAGCAGTTCTTC.